This T cell receptor (beta chain) was captured in a study of human T cells and chemical hapten exposure. At the level of the study: The study traced per-sample TCR yield variation mainly to small differences in pooled library volumes.

Study-wide results and caveats: DPC sensitization did not alter TCRs above 1 in 1000 frequency.

This clonotype was seen at least ten times. What it recognizes is unknown. As handled by the study authors: From around 20,000 to 690,000 TCRs were found per sample, with a median of 95,638. TCRdb recomputed calls from the RACE reads with MiXCR, one row per CDR3 protein. None of the V and J calls come from the authors' own analysis; TCRdb made them. The table has about 41,000 distinct CDR3 sequences, almost 4.5% seen once. Time point in this sample: healthy volunteer bleed at 2 weeks. Extraction yielded total RNA from whole blood (unfractionated). Trimming removed 6 bases at V and 4 bases at J, with 22 bases between. There are 17 residues in the CDR3. Germline loops: CDR1 MNHNS, CDR2 SASEGT.

This clonotype originated in a human donor in good health. Some clones in this sample may be carry-over from other donors' samples. The V gene is TRBV6-1, the J gene TRBJ1-3; D is perhaps TRBD1 (6 bases). Sequencing input: whole blood. Here the CDR3 reads CASRAQGTKLGGNTIYF. The CDR3 nucleotides are TGTGCCAGCAGGGCACAGGGAACTAAGTTAGGAGGAAACACCATATATTTT.